This note documents a single T cell receptor beta chain sequence. This entry is derived from a study of neoadjuvant anti-PD-1 for oral cavity cancer. Study at large: Patients mostly received three to four biweekly nivolumab doses at 3 mg/kg before surgery.

Profiled with immunoSEQ multiplex PCR; TCRdb holds only in-frame clones, not every one. The table has some 33,000 clones, 80% seen once. The time point is: after neoadjuvant nivolumab, at surgical resection. The patients had HPV-negative, locally advanced oral cavity squamous cell carcinoma. This clonotype was obtained from a person aged 35-79 years with oral cavity squamous cell carcinoma. The specimen was PBMCs, collected after nivolumab (anti-PD-1) treatment.

In DNA, the CDR3 is TGTGCCAGCAGCCAAGAGATGAGGGGCCCCCACTACGAGCAGTACTTC. It encodes CASSQEMRGPHYEQYF. V usage is TRBV4-2 and J usage is TRBJ2-7, with D perhaps matching TRBD1 or TRBD2 (5 bases each). Germline assignment: CDR1 LGHNA and CDR2 YNFKEQ. The V end was cut by 0 bases, the J end by 3 bases, with 15 bases between. The CDR3 contains 16 residues.